The 8 T cell receptor beta chains given below trace back to one sample, sequenced in a study of CD8+ T cells in alopecia areata. TCR sequencing used cDNA made by reverse transcription of extracted RNA. TCRdb keeps only in-frame clones here, not all; method: immunoSEQ multiplex PCR. The sample lists 150,000 to 190,000 clones, 50% to 65% seen once, with 15% to 20% in the top ten. The sequences come from CD8+ T cells sorted from blood, collected at week 0. The receptors were gathered from a human donor with alopecia areata.

The V call is TRBV30, the J call TRBJ1-1; tentative D call: TRBD1 (5 bases). The germline gives CDR1 GTSNPN, CDR2 SVGIG (reference sequence). The CDR3 consists of 11 residues. V was clipped by 8 bases and J by 7 bases, with 14 bases between them. The CDR3 DNA sequence: TGTGCCGGATTATCGGGGGATGAAGCTTTCTTT. The encoded protein is CAGLSGDEAFF.

The V call is TRBV9, the J call TRBJ1-2, with 7 bases matching TRBD1. After removal of 4 bases from V and 8 bases from J, the junction contained 5 bases not matched to a gene. Germline loops: CDR1 SGDLS, CDR2 YYNGEE. The CDR3 has 12 residues. The CDR3 spells CASSQTGKGYTF. CDR3 sequence (DNA): TGTGCCAGCAGCCAGACAGGGAAGGGCTACACCTTC.

This sequence joins TRBV2 and TRBJ1-5, with D tentatively TRBD1 (5 bases). The V gene's germline CDR1 is SNHLY and CDR2 FYNNEI. The CDR3 contains 13 residues. V lost 6 bases and J 5 bases, leaving 11 bases between the germline ends. In DNA form, the CDR3 reads TGTGCCAGCAGGCGCCTGGGGGATCAGCCCCAGCATTTT. This gives the protein CASRRLGDQPQHF.

This clone has a handful of counts. The rearrangement uses TRBV5-8 and TRBJ2-1; TRBD2 might be the D (6 bases). Trimming removed 1 base from V and 6 bases from J, with 14 bases in between. Germline values: CDR1 SGHTS, CDR2 YDEGEE. The CDR3 covers 15 residues. CDR3 in amino acids: CASSLWRGSTNEQFF. The CDR3 bases are TGTGCCAGCAGCTTGTGGAGGGGTAGCACCAATGAGCAGTTCTTC.

The chain has TRBV13 and TRBJ2-5; 14 bases line up with TRBD2. From germline, CDR1 is PRHDT and CDR2 FYEKMQ (reference sequence). Trimming took 0 bases from V and 3 from J; bases not matched to a gene: 0. The CDR3 consists of 16 residues. Here the CDR3 reads CASSLGGLAGEETQYF. The CDR3 bases are TGTGCCAGCAGCTTAGGGGGACTAGCGGGGGAAGAGACCCAGTACTTC.

The sample holds a few counts of this clone. V is TRBV29-1 and J is TRBJ1-1; D is undetermined. The germline V gene has CDR1 SQVTM and CDR2 ANQGSEA. V was pared by 1 base and J by 7 bases, with 16 bases between. This CDR3 has 14 amino acids. DNA for the CDR3: TGCAGCGTTGAAGGACTCGCCAGCAAACTTGAAGCTTTCTTT. Translation gives CSVEGLASKLEAFF. Drawing the rest from reference TRBV29-1 and TRBJ1-1, the complete variable domain is SAVISQKPSRDICQRGTSLTIQCQVDSQVTMMFWYRQQPGQSLTLIATANQGSEATYESGFVIDKFPISRPNLTFSTLTVSNMSPEDSSIYLCSVEGLASKLEAFFGQGTRLTVV.

The chain combines TRBV9 with TRBJ1-2; 7 nucleotides line up with TRBD1. V shed 3 bases, J shed 2 bases, and the junction held 7 bases outside the gene matches. Looked up from germline, CDR1 is SGDLS and CDR2 is YYNGEE. CDR3 length: 15 residues. The CDR3 region has the DNA TGTGCCAGCAGCGATACCGTACAGGGGAACTATGGCTACACCTTC. Its protein product is CASSDTVQGNYGYTF.

The V and J genes are TRBV30 and TRBJ1-6; 7 bases are a match to TRBD1. V shed 0 bases and J 8 bases; nucleotides not matched to a gene: 16. CDR3 length: 18 residues. Germline-derived CDR1 and CDR2 are GTSNPN and SVGIG (reference sequence). CDR3 loop: CAWSVRGQRLFQDSPLHF. DNA for the CDR3: TGTGCCTGGAGTGTACGGGGACAGCGTTTATTTCAGGATTCACCCCTCCACTTT.